Included here is one TCR beta chain sequence, with context. Germline-derived CDR1 and CDR2 are MNHEY and SVGAGI. Trimming left V 2 bases short and J 5 bases short, with 15 bases between. This CDR3 has 15 residues. This sample was taken from a study of blood T cell repertoires in COVID-19. Study-wide context: Acute and convalescent COVID-19 specimens originated in the United States, Italy and Spain. From T cells, B-cell-depleted T cells, or PBMCs came the material, which was cDNA or gDNA.

In the original workflow: Amplification of reference gene primers provided the estimated nucleated cell counts. Produced via immunoSEQ multiplex PCR; TCRdb's table is partial and in-frame only. D and trimming come from the DNA, and the V and J calls and clone size come from that table. The table lists around 140,000 clones, about 79% of them singletons. The chain links TRBV6-5 to TRBJ2-5; D possibly corresponds to TRBD1 (6 bases). The sample comprised peripheral blood. This receptor was obtained from a man aged 60 to 69 with active or convalescent COVID-19. CDR3 nucleotides: TGTGCCAGCAGTTACGTTCAGGGGTGGGGGGAGACCCAGTACTTC. Translation: CASSYVQGWGETQYF.